The 22 T cell receptor beta chains below come from one sample, sequenced in a study of blood T cell repertoires in COVID-19. TCRdb's table, derived via immunoSEQ multiplex PCR, lists solely in-frame clones and lacks some. The table has around 220,000 clones, around 80% seen once. Sample: PBMCs or T cells enriched from blood (not recorded which). The receptors here all came from a woman aged 40-49 years with acute COVID-19.

The V and J genes are TRBV18 and TRBJ2-7, with D perhaps matching TRBD1 (6 bases). This CDR3 contains 16 residues. Germline V gene lookup returns CDR1 KGHSH and CDR2 LQKENI. Trimming removed 0 bases at V and 4 bases at J, with 16 bases between. DNA of the CDR3: TGTGCCAGCTCACCACCGAAGGGGCCAGGGGCATACGAGCAGTACTTC. This translates into CASSPPKGPGAYEQYF.

The CDR3 loop reads CASSSGGGSYNEQFF. Written as DNA, the CDR3 is TGTGCCAGCAGCTCTGGCGGGGGCTCCTACAATGAGCAGTTCTTC. The chain employs TRBV27 and TRBJ2-1; 7 bases are shared with TRBD2. V trimming: 6 bases; J trimming: 0 bases; junction bases outside the gene matches: 5. Germline CDR1 is MNHEY and CDR2 is SMNVEV (reference sequence). CDR3 length: 15 amino acids.

This chain joins TRBV19 and TRBJ1-5, with 7 nucleotides matching TRBD1. CDR1 and CDR2 from the germline V gene are LNHDA and SQIVND (reference sequence). This CDR3 is built from 14 residues. V shed 5 bases and J 7 bases; nucleotides not matched to a gene: 8. The CDR3 region has the DNA TGTGCCAGTAGTGAGACAGGGAATCTCCAGCCCCAGCATTTT. Residues: CASSETGNLQPQHF.

The chain employs TRBV5-6 and TRBJ2-2; no definite D call. V lost 2 bases and J lost 2, with 10 bases in between. The germline gives CDR1 SGHDT, CDR2 YYEEEE. The length of the CDR3 is 15 residues. DNA for the CDR3: TGTGCCAGCAGCTTAAAGCCGATAAACACCGGGGAGCTGTTTTTT. This gives the protein CASSLKPINTGELFF.

This clone has a handful of counts. The chain links TRBV7-2 to TRBJ1-5, with 7 bases fitting TRBD1. The junction had 13 bases not matched to a gene; V was cut back by 5 bases and J by 6 bases. CDR1 and CDR2 (germline): SGHTA, FQGNSA. The length of the CDR3 is 16 residues. The CDR3 nucleotides are TGTGCCAGCAGCCCCGACAGGGTCGGGGCGGGTCAGCCCCAGCATTTT. It is translated as CASSPDRVGAGQPQHF. Combining the CDR3 with reference TRBV7-2 and TRBJ1-5 gives the whole variable domain GAGVSQSPSNKVTEKGKDVELRCDPISGHTALYWYRQSLGQGLEFLIYFQGNSAPDKSGLPSDRFSAERTGGSVSTLTIQRTQQEDSAVYLCASSPDRVGAGQPQHFGDGTRLSIL.

The chain carries TRBV10-3 and TRBJ2-1, with TRBD2 as a possible D gene (6 bases). The ends were cut back, 7 bases at V and 5 bases at J, with 15 bases in the middle. This CDR3 contains 14 residues. CDR1 is ENHRY and CDR2 is SYGVKD in the germline V gene. CDR3 sequence: CAITRGTGNNEQFF. CDR3 nucleotides: TGTGCCATCACCCGGGGGACGGGTAACAATGAGCAGTTCTTC.

The chain couples TRBV3-1 (or the pseudogene TRBV3-2) to TRBJ1-2, with D tentatively TRBD1 (6 bases). Trimming cost V 4 bases and J 0 bases, with 18 bases left between them. The CDR3 is 17 amino acids. Germline CDR1 LGHDT, CDR2 YNNKEL (reference sequence). The CDR3 nucleotides read TGTGCCAGCAGCCTGCAACGCTCAGGGGTTACTAACTATGGCTACACCTTC. Encoded protein: CASSLQRSGVTNYGYTF.

The chain has TRBV6-5 and TRBJ2-1, with a weak D call TRBD1 (6 bases). Germline CDR1 and CDR2: MNHEY and SVGAGI. Trimming left V 11 bases short and J 4 bases short, with 15 bases between. CDR3 size: 13 residues. The CDR3 here is CADRPDRYNEQFF. Here the CDR3 DNA reads TGTGCCGATCGGCCGGACAGATACAATGAGCAGTTCTTC.

The rearrangement links TRBV15 to TRBJ1-5; 8 nucleotides match TRBD1. Germline assignment: CDR1 LNHNV and CDR2 YYDKDF (reference sequence). CDR3 length equals 18 residues. Unmatched junction bases numbered 12, after V lost 1 base and J lost 4 bases. CDR3 protein: CATSRGWTGFGANQPQHF. The CDR3 region has the DNA TGTGCCACCAGCAGAGGGTGGACAGGGTTCGGTGCGAATCAGCCCCAGCATTTT.

The chain uses TRBV30 and TRBJ1-2, with D possibly being TRBD1 (5 bases). This CDR3 has 15 amino acids. The germline V gene encodes CDR1 GTSNPN and CDR2 SVGIG (reference sequence). V lost 5 bases, J lost 5 bases, and 21 bases lay in between. CDR3 in DNA: TGTGCCTGGCAAGACGGGGGAGGGTTTAGGTATGGCTACACCTTC. This sequence encodes CAWQDGGGFRYGYTF.

This chain links TRBV4-3 with TRBJ1-2; possible D gene TRBD1, 5 bases. The CDR3 has 15 residues. The V gene lost 1 base and the J gene lost 4 bases, with 13 bases spanning the gap. Per the germline V gene, CDR1 is LGHNA and CDR2 is YSLEER. CDR3: CASSQALTDGYGYTF. The CDR3 DNA sequence: TGCGCCAGCAGCCAAGCCCTGACAGATGGCTATGGCTACACCTTC.

This clone was seen a handful of times. The CDR3 DNA sequence: TGTGCCAGCGGGCGGGGATACCAAGAGACCCAGTACTTC. Protein product: CASGRGYQETQYF. The chain combines TRBV7-2 with TRBJ2-5, with D possibly TRBD2 on 6 matching bases. The CDR3 has 13 amino acids. The V gene's germline CDR1 is SGHTA and CDR2 FQGNSA. Trimming removed 8 bases at V and 0 bases at J, with 10 bases between.

The chain employs TRBV14 and TRBJ1-3; D uncertain. Trimming took 1 base from V and 14 from J, leaving 12 bases between them. Germline V CDR1 and CDR2: SGHDN, FVKESK. The CDR3 length is 12 residues. The DNA for the CDR3 is TGTGCCAGCAGCCAAGTAGCGACAAAGGTATATTTT. It encodes CASSQVATKVYF.

The genes are TRBV29-1 and TRBJ2-3; 8 positions match TRBD1. CDR1 is SQVTM and CDR2 is ANQGSEA in the germline V gene. V trimming: 4 bases; J trimming: 2 bases; junction bases outside the gene matches: 17. The CDR3 consists of 18 residues. The CDR3 loop is CSVVFRGPIGSTTDTQYF. For the CDR3, the DNA is TGCAGCGTTGTGTTCAGGGGGCCGATCGGGAGTACCACAGATACGCAGTATTTT.

The chain recombines TRBV27 with TRBJ1-3, with 8 bases lining up with TRBD1. CDR1 and CDR2 from the germline V gene are MNHEY and SMNVEV (reference sequence). The CDR3 has 16 amino acids. J was trimmed by 0 bases and V by 8 bases; bases with no gene match: 9. The CDR3 sequence: CASGATGVHSGNTIYF. CDR3 DNA sequence: TGTGCCAGCGGGGCGACAGGGGTTCACTCTGGAAACACCATATATTTT.

This clone was found once. The chain joins TRBV2 to TRBJ1-5; D is ambiguous. Per the germline V gene, CDR1 is SNHLY and CDR2 is FYNNEI. V lost 1 base, J lost 3 bases, and 10 bases lay in between. This CDR3 spans 15 amino acids. The CDR3 DNA follows: TGTGCCAGCAGTGAAGGTCAGGTAAACAATCAGCCCCAGCATTTT. Translating gives CASSEGQVNNQPQHF.

The rearrangement uses TRBV21-1 and TRBJ1-2; the table's D gene call, TRBD1, was not cross checked with the DNA. TRBV21-1 counts as a pseudogene. The CDR3 length is 16 residues. CDR3 sequence reads: CASSKIFRGRGYGYTF. The CDR3, as DNA: TGTGCCAGCAGCAAAATCTTCAGGGGGCGCGGCTATGGCTACACCTTC.

The chain couples TRBV5-1 to TRBJ2-3; TRBD1 matches 9 bases. The length of the CDR3 is 13 residues. Unmatched junction bases numbered 5, after V lost 9 bases and J lost 3 bases. The V gene's germline CDR1 is SGHRS and CDR2 YFSETQ. CDR3 protein: CATSGQGTDTQYF. CDR3 DNA: TGCGCCACCTCGGGACAGGGAACAGATACGCAGTATTTT.

CDR3 nucleotides: TGCAGTGCTAGTGCCAGGGTGAGCAATCAGCCCCAGCATTTT. Amino acid sequence: CSASARVSNQPQHF. The V call is TRBV20-1, the J call TRBJ1-5, with a possible D match to TRBD1 (5 bases). The V gene lost 3 bases and the J gene lost 1 base, with 10 bases spanning the gap. Germline loops: CDR1 DFQATT, CDR2 SNEGSKA (reference sequence). The CDR3 spans 14 residues.

This chain links TRBV25-1 with TRBJ2-5, with a weak D call TRBD1 (5 bases). Germline V CDR1 and CDR2: MGHDK, SYGVNS. Trimming removed 2 bases from V and 7 bases from J, with 14 bases in between. The CDR3 is 14 residues long. The CDR3 region has the DNA TGTGCCAGCAGTGAAGACAGCCCGGGTCGGACCCAGTACTTC. Its protein product is CASSEDSPGRTQYF.

The sample holds a few counts of this clone. The V call is TRBV7-9, the J call TRBJ1-5; 9 nucleotides align to TRBD1. J gave up 0 bases and V 5 bases, and 14 bases lay outside the gene matches. This CDR3 has 19 residues. Germline CDR1 is SEHNR and CDR2 is FQNEAQ (reference sequence). CDR3: CASSTTGGRSVVSNQPQHF. The CDR3 DNA is TGTGCCAGCAGCACCACAGGGGGCAGGTCGGTAGTTAGCAATCAGCCCCAGCATTTT.

This chain joins TRBV7-2 and TRBJ2-1; TRBD2 matches 10 bases. The junction had 20 bases not matched to a gene; V was cut back by 6 bases and J by 9 bases. This CDR3 comprises 18 residues. From germline, CDR1 is SGHTA and CDR2 FQGNSA. CDR3 loop: CASREFVGLAGEKREQFF. CDR3 DNA sequence: TGTGCCAGCAGGGAGTTTGTAGGGCTAGCGGGAGAAAAGCGTGAGCAGTTCTTC. The full variable domain, rest sourced from reference TRBV7-2 and TRBJ2-1, is GAGVSQSPSNKVTEKGKDVELRCDPISGHTALYWYRQSLGQGLEFLIYFQGNSAPDKSGLPSDRFSAERTGGSVSTLTIQRTQQEDSAVYLCASREFVGLAGEKREQFFGPGTRLTVL.